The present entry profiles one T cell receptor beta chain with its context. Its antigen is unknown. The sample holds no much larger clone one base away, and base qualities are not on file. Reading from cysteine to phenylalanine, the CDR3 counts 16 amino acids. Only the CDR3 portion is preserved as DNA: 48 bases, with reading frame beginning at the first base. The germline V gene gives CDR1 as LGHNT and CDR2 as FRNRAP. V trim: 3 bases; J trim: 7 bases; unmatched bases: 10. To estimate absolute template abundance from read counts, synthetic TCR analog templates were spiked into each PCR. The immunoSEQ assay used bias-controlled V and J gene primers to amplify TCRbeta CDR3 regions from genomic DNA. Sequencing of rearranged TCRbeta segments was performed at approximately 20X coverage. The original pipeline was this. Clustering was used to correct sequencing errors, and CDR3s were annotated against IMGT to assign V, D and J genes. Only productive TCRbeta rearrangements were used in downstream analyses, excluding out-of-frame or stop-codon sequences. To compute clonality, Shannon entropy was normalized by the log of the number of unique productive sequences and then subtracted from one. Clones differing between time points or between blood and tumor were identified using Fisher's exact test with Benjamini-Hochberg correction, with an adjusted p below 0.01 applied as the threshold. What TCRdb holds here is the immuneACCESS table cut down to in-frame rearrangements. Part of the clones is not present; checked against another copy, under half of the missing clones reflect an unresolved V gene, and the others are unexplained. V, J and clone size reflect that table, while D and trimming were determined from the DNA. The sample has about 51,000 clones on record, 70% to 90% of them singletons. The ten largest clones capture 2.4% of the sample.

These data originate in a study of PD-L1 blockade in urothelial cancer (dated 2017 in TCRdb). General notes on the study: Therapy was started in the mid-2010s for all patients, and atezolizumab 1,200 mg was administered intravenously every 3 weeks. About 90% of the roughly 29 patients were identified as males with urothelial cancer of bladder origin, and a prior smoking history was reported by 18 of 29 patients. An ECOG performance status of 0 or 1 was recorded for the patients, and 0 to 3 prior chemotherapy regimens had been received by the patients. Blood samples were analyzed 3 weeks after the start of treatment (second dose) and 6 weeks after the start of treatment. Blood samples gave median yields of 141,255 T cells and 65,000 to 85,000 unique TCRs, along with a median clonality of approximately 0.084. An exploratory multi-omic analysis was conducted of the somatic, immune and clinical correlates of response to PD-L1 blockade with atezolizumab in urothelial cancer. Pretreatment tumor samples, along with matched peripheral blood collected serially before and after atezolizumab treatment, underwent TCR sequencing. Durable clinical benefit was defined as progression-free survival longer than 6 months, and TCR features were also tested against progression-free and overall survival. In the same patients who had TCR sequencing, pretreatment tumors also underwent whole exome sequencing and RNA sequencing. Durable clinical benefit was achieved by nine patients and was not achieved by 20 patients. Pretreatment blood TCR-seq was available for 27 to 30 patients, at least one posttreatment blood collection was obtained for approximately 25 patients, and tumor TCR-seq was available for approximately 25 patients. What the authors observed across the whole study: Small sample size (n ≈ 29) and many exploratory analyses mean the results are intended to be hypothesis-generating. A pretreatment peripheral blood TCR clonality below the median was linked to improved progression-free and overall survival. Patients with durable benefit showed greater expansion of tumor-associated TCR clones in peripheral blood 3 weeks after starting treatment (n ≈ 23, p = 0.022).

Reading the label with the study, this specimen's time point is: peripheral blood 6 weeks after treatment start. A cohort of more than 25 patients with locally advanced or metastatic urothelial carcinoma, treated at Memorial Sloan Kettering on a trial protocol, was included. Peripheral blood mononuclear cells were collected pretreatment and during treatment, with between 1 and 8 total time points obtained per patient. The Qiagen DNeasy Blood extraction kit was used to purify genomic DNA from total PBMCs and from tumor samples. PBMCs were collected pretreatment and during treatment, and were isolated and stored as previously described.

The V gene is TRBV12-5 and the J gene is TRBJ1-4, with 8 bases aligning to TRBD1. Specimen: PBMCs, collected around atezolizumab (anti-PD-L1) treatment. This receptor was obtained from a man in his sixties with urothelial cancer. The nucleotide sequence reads TGTGCTAGTGGTTTAAGTGGGACAGGCAAAGGTGAAAAACTGTTTTTT. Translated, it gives CASGLSGTGKGEKLFF.